Listed here are 28 T cell receptor beta chains from one sample, sequenced in a study of blood T cell repertoires in COVID-19 (TCRdb year 2020). Library preparation employed the immunoSEQ multiplex PCR assay. TCRdb obtained this table from immuneACCESS and retained in-frame rearrangements with V and J assigned. These tables miss some clones; where compared with another copy, unresolved V genes account for less than half of the shortfall, and the remainder is unexplained. For this sample the table gives about 180,000 clones, of which over 70% were detected only once. Of the sample, over 6.5% falls within the top ten clones. The specimen was peripheral blood. The receptors were sampled from a woman aged 40-49 years with COVID-19, enrolled during active disease.

The chain is built from TRBV11-3 and TRBJ1-3; TRBD1 matches 10 bases. The trim removed 3 bases at V and 2 bases at J, leaving 10 bases unmatched. From germline, CDR1 is SGHNT and CDR2 YENEEA. This CDR3 has 18 amino acids. The CDR3 DNA reads TGTGCCAGCAGCTTTCCATTCAGGGACAGGGGACCTGGAAACACCATATATTTT. It translates to CASSFPFRDRGPGNTIYF.

This sequence joins TRBV7-8 and TRBJ1-5; weak D call: TRBD1 (5 bases). V shed 6 bases and J shed 5 bases, with 11 bases lying between them. Per germline, CDR1 SGHVS and CDR2 FQNEAQ. CDR3 length: 13 residues. In nucleotides, the CDR3 is TGTGCCAGCAGACTTAGCAGGGATCAGCCCCAGCATTTT. This gives the protein CASRLSRDQPQHF.

The chain is built from TRBV2 and TRBJ1-5; a possible D gene is TRBD1 (6 bases). V was clipped by 0 bases and J by 9 bases, with 9 bases between them. Germline V CDR1 and CDR2: SNHLY, FYNNEI. The CDR3 is 13 residues long. The CDR3 loop reads CASSEARGAPQHF. Here the CDR3 DNA reads TGTGCCAGCAGTGAAGCCCGGGGGGCGCCCCAGCATTTT.

V usage is TRBV6-4 and J usage is TRBJ1-6; TRBD1 matches 8 bases. This CDR3 spans 13 amino acids. Germline values: CDR1 MRHNA, CDR2 SNTAGT. J gave up 8 bases and V 6 bases, and 3 bases lay outside the gene matches. CDR3 protein: CASRETGDSPLHF. The CDR3 DNA follows: TGTGCCAGCAGAGAGACAGGGGATTCACCCCTCCACTTT.

This clone was seen more than once but under ten times. This chain links TRBV2 with TRBJ2-1; TRBD1 is a possible D gene (6 bases). The length of the CDR3 is 14 residues. Germline V gene data show CDR1 as SNHLY and CDR2 as FYNNEI. V lost 3 bases, J lost 3 bases, and 9 bases lay in between. The CDR3 here is CASSEAGVYNEQFF. CDR3 DNA: TGTGCCAGCAGTGAGGCAGGGGTCTACAATGAGCAGTTCTTC.

V and J are TRBV7-2 and TRBJ1-5, with 9 bases aligning to TRBD1. The CDR3 runs to 15 residues. Looked up from germline, CDR1 is SGHTA and CDR2 is FQGNSA. V lost 1 base and J lost 9; bases outside the gene matches: 7. Here the CDR3 reads CASSLGDRAIAPQHF. CDR3 DNA: TGTGCCAGCAGCTTAGGGGACAGGGCGATTGCGCCCCAGCATTTT.

The rearrangement links TRBV19 to TRBJ2-1; 11 bases line up with TRBD2. CDR1 is LNHDA and CDR2 is SQIVND in the germline V gene (reference sequence). This CDR3 region has 19 residues. J gave up 3 bases and V 1 base, and 11 bases lay outside the gene matches. The CDR3 sequence: CASSIATSGNLLYYNEQFF. The CDR3 coding sequence is TGTGCCAGTAGTATAGCGACTAGCGGGAATCTCTTATACTACAATGAGCAGTTCTTC. Full variable domain (remainder filled in from reference TRBV19 and TRBJ2-1): DGGITQSPKYLFRKEGQNVTLSCEQNLNHDAMYWYRQDPGQGLRLIYYSQIVNDFQKGDIAEGYSVSREKKESFPLTVTSAQKNPTAFYLCASSIATSGNLLYYNEQFFGPGTRLTVL.

This clone was observed a single time. The chain carries TRBV4-2 and TRBJ1-4; D remains ambiguous. The CDR3 consists of 16 residues. Germline V gene sequence: CDR1 LGHNA, CDR2 YNFKEQ. The V end was cut by 3 bases, the J end by 4 bases, with 15 bases between. The CDR3 is CASSQEDVEGNEKLFF. The CDR3 DNA sequence: TGTGCCAGCAGCCAGGAAGACGTGGAGGGTAATGAAAAACTGTTTTTT.

The genes are TRBV15 and TRBJ2-1; 10 positions match TRBD2. Trimming removed 1 base from V and 5 bases from J; junction bases left unmatched: 5. Germline CDR1 LNHNV, CDR2 YYDKDF (reference sequence). The CDR3 consists of 16 residues. The CDR3 DNA reads TGTGCCACCAGCAGAGGGCTAGCGGGAGTCAACAATGAGCAGTTCTTC. It specifies CATSRGLAGVNNEQFF. The whole variable domain, remainder taken from reference TRBV15 and TRBJ2-1, is DAMVIQNPRYQVTQFGKPVTLSCSQTLNHNVMYWYQQKSSQAPKLLFHYYDKDFNNEADTPDNFQSRRPNTSFCFLDIRSPGLGDTAMYLCATSRGLAGVNNEQFFGPGTRLTVL.

Here the CDR3 reads CASTRDREETQYF. In DNA form, the CDR3 reads TGTGCCAGCACCAGGGACAGGGAAGAGACCCAGTACTTC. The genes are TRBV6-5 and TRBJ2-5, with 9 bases matching TRBD1. Germline V lookup: CDR1 MNHEY, CDR2 SVGAGI. The CDR3 extends over 13 amino acids. Trimming removed 7 bases from V and 3 bases from J; junction bases left unmatched: 3.

On this clone itself: Germline is not matched at one junction end, which may reflect a read error. V is TRBV6-6 and J is TRBJ2-7; 12 bases map to TRBD2. CDR1 is MNHNY, CDR2 SVGAGI, per germline (reference sequence). The CDR3 contains 14 residues. This chain's CDR3 is CASSHRSSGGARVF. The CDR3 DNA follows: TGTGCCAGCAGCCACCGCTCTAGCGGGGGGGCCCGGGTTTTC.

Of note for this clone: The junction differs from germline at one of its ends, possibly a read error. The chain has TRBV28 and TRBJ1-2, with a weak D call TRBD1 (5 bases). This CDR3 is 12 amino acids long. Germline loops: CDR1 MDHEN, CDR2 SYDVKM. The chain's CDR3 is CASSLSTALQDF. The CDR3 DNA reads TGTGCCAGCAGTTTATCGACAGCCCTCCAAGACTTC.

The V and J genes are TRBV2 and TRBJ2-2; D remains ambiguous. Trimming shortened V by 1 base and J by 3 bases, and 9 bases separated the two germline ends. This CDR3 has 15 amino acids. Germline V gene data show CDR1 as SNHLY and CDR2 as FYNNEI. CDR3 DNA: TGTGCCAGCAGTGAAGGTCACGGAGACACCGGGGAGCTGTTTTTT. Its translation is CASSEGHGDTGELFF. Drawing the rest from reference TRBV2 and TRBJ2-2, the complete variable domain is EPEVTQTPSHQVTQMGQEVILRCVPISNHLYFYWYRQILGQKVEFLVSFYNNEISEKSEIFDDQFSVERPDGSNFTLKIRSTKLEDSAMYFCASSEGHGDTGELFFGEGSRLTVL.

The chain carries TRBV27 and TRBJ1-5; 8 nucleotides line up with TRBD1. The germline gives CDR1 MNHEY, CDR2 SMNVEV (reference sequence). Unmatched junction bases numbered 9, after V lost 4 bases and J lost 10 bases. The CDR3 runs 14 residues. In nucleotides, the CDR3 is TGTGCCAGCAGTTCCGGACAGGGAAGGAGTCCCCAGCATTTT. Its translation: CASSSGQGRSPQHF.

This chain connects TRBV6-5 to TRBJ2-7, with 8 bases identical to TRBD1. Trimming cost V 10 bases and J 1 base; bases outside gene matches: 9. The germline CDR1 and CDR2 sequences are MNHEY and SVGAGI. This CDR3 region has 14 residues. As DNA, the CDR3 is TGTGCCATCCGCTGGGGACAGGTTTCCTACGAGCAGTACTTC. Protein product: CAIRWGQVSYEQYF.

V is TRBV5-1 and J is TRBJ2-7; 8 bases match TRBD2. This CDR3 has 14 residues. V was pared by 4 bases and J by 4 bases, with 7 bases of the junction left unmatched. From germline, CDR1 is SGHRS and CDR2 YFSETQ. The CDR3 DNA reads TGCGCCAGCAGCCCCGGGGGGGTGGAATACGAGCAGTACTTC. Amino acids: CASSPGGVEYEQYF.

The V call is TRBV5-8, the J call TRBJ2-7; D may be TRBD1 (7 bases). This CDR3 is 15 amino acids long. Germline V lookup: CDR1 SGHTS, CDR2 YDEGEE. Trimming pared 3 bases from V and 0 bases from J, leaving 13 bases between. The CDR3 reads CASSWRGLSSYEQYF. The DNA for the CDR3 is TGTGCCAGCAGCTGGAGGGGGCTTAGCTCCTACGAGCAGTACTTC.

This chain connects TRBV7-8 to TRBJ1-5; maybe TRBD1 (5 bases). The CDR3 is 14 amino acids. In germline, CDR1 is SGHVS, CDR2 FQNEAQ. V shed 1 base and J shed 7 bases, with 11 bases lying between them. The CDR3 nucleotides read TGTGCCAGCAGCTTAGAGGGACTAAGACAGCCCCAGCATTTT. This sequence encodes CASSLEGLRQPQHF.

This rearrangement joins TRBV21-1 to TRBJ2-5; whether TRBD2, the table's D call, matches the DNA was not checked. TRBV21-1 is an annotated pseudogene. The length of the CDR3 is 15 residues. The CDR3 DNA follows: TGTGCCAGCAGCAACTCGAGGGCCAAACAAGAGACCCAGTACTTC. It specifies CASSNSRAKQETQYF.

The chain is built from TRBV27 and TRBJ2-7; D is ambiguous. V lost 5 bases, J lost 3 bases, and 5 bases lay in between. Germline CDR1 MNHEY, CDR2 SMNVEV (reference sequence). There are 11 residues in the CDR3. The CDR3 DNA sequence: TGTGCCAGCAGTAATTACTACGAGCAGTACTTC. It translates to CASSNYYEQYF.

This rearrangement joins TRBV27 to TRBJ1-1; D gene uncertain. The V gene's germline CDR1 is MNHEY and CDR2 SMNVEV (reference sequence). V shed 3 bases and J shed 3 bases, with 11 bases lying between them. This CDR3 has 14 amino acids. The CDR3: CASSFGRTYTEAFF. The CDR3 DNA reads TGTGCCAGCAGTTTTGGCAGGACTTACACTGAAGCTTTCTTT.

The gene calls are TRBV10-1 and TRBJ1-5; a weak D match, TRBD1 (5 bases). V lost 4 bases and J lost 3, with 7 bases in between. This CDR3 spans 13 amino acids. Germline loops: CDR1 WNHNN, CDR2 SYGVQD (reference sequence). This CDR3 reads CASSGGHNQPQHF. In nucleotides, the CDR3 is TGCGCCAGCAGTGGGGGCCACAATCAGCCCCAGCATTTT.

V gene TRBV29-1 combines with J gene TRBJ1-2; 7 bases are a match to TRBD1. J gave up 5 bases and V 0 bases, and 6 bases lay outside the gene matches. CDR1 is SQVTM and CDR2 is ANQGSEA in the germline V gene. This CDR3 region has 14 residues. CDR3 loop: CSVEDRTGDYGYTF. The CDR3 DNA follows: TGCAGCGTTGAAGATCGGACAGGCGATTATGGCTACACCTTC.

This chain links TRBV27 with TRBJ2-7; 9 bases fit TRBD2. The CDR3 runs to 16 residues. Trimming removed 3 bases from V and 4 bases from J; junction bases left unmatched: 10. Germline values: CDR1 MNHEY, CDR2 SMNVEV (reference sequence). CDR3 nucleotide sequence: TGTGCCAGCAGTTTTACTAGCGGGTGGACAGAGTACGAGCAGTACTTC. It translates to CASSFTSGWTEYEQYF.

This clone was picked up one time. The V gene is TRBV19, the J gene TRBJ2-6; TRBD1 agrees at 10 bases. This CDR3 is built from 19 residues. Germline CDR1 reads LNHDA; CDR2 reads SQIVND (reference sequence). V lost 5 bases, J lost 0 bases, and 10 bases stayed unmatched. CDR3 sequence: CASSPNLGQGVSGANVLTF. The CDR3 DNA is TGTGCCAGTAGTCCCAACCTCGGACAGGGGGTCTCTGGGGCCAACGTCCTGACTTTC.

The chain carries TRBV19 and TRBJ2-2; 10 bases are a match to TRBD2. The CDR3 has 15 amino acids. Per the germline V gene, CDR1 is LNHDA and CDR2 is SQIVND (reference sequence). The V segment lost 8 bases and the J segment 4 bases; nucleotides outside the gene matches: 7. CDR3 nucleotide sequence: TGTGCCAGTCCGAGCGGGGGGGCGGGCACCGGGGAGCTGTTTTTT. Amino acid sequence: CASPSGGAGTGELFF.

The chain carries TRBV9 and TRBJ1-3; D unresolved. CDR3 size: 17 residues. The germline V gene encodes CDR1 SGDLS and CDR2 YYNGEE. Trimming left V 3 bases short and J 0 bases short, with 16 bases between. CDR3 nucleotide sequence: TGTGCCAGCAGCGCGGGTCTCCAAGCGGACTCTGGAAACACCATATATTTT. Translation: CASSAGLQADSGNTIYF. Using reference TRBV9 and TRBJ1-3 for the parts outside the CDR3, the full variable domain is DSGVTQTPKHLITATGQRVTLRCSPRSGDLSVYWYQQSLDQGLQFLIQYYNGEERAKGNILERFSAQQFPDLHSELNLSSLELGDSALYFCASSAGLQADSGNTIYFGEGSWLTVV.

This chain uses TRBV19 with TRBJ2-2; 13 positions agree with TRBD2. V shed 10 bases and J 5 bases; nucleotides not matched to a gene: 4. The CDR3 has 14 residues. Germline V lookup: CDR1 LNHDA, CDR2 SQIVND (reference sequence). CDR3 nucleotides: TGTGCCACCAGACTAGCGGGAGGAACCGGGGAGCTGTTTTTT. Protein product: CATRLAGGTGELFF.